This T cell receptor (beta chain) was obtained from a study of cytomegalovirus exposure and HLA in healthy donors. On the study more broadly: Out of approximately 400 genotyped donors, roughly 78% belonged to the Caucasian-associated ancestry cluster.

Amplification used 60 Vbeta primers and 13 Jbeta primers. The repertoire was sequenced with immunoSEQ multiplex PCR; TCRdb's copy has only in-frame clones and lacks some. The sample has 200,000 to 250,000 clones. Turning to this clone: Antigen: not known.

Germline CDR1 reads LNHDA; CDR2 reads SQIVND (reference sequence). CDR3 length equals 16 residues. The junction had 5 bases not matched to a gene; V was cut back by 2 bases and J by 0 bases. Whole-study results and caveats: It was approximately 160 TCR beta chains that were listed as cytomegalovirus-associated. Serostatus for CMV was the only available immune exposure information.

The clonotype originates from a woman aged 25-40 years in good health and CMV-seropositive. The V gene is TRBV19, the J gene TRBJ1-1; 8 bases map to TRBD1. Sample: PBMCs. The CDR3 DNA is TGTGCCAGTAGTATACAGGGGGCATTGATGAACACTGAAGCTTTCTTT. This encodes CASSIQGALMNTEAFF.